The sequence of this T cell receptor (beta chain) was determined in a study of blood T cell repertoires in COVID-19. Using immunoSEQ multiplex PCR, the repertoire was profiled, and TCRdb retains in-frame clones only, with some absent. Of roughly 71,000 clones detected, less than 90% appear once; the ten largest clones hold roughly 18%. Germline V CDR1 and CDR2: MNHEY, SMNVEV (reference sequence). J gave up 1 base and V 5 bases, and 3 bases lay outside the gene matches. The CDR3 runs to 15 residues. The sequenced sample consisted of peripheral blood. The TCR was taken from an elderly woman with acute or convalescent COVID-19. This chain links TRBV27 with TRBJ1-5; the match to TRBD1 covers 9 bases. The CDR3 sequence: CASSLGQGSNQPQHF. CDR3 DNA: TGTGCCAGCAGTCTCGGACAGGGGAGCAATCAGCCCCAGCATTTT.